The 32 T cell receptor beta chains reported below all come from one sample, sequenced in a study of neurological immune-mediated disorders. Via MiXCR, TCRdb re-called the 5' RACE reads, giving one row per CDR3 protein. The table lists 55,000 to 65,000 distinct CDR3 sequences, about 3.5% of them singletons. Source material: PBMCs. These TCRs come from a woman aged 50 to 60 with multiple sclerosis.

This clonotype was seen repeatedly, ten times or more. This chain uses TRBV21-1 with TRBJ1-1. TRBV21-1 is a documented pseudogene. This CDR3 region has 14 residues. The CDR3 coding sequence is TGTGCCAGCAGCAAATCTGGGAGAGCCACTGAAGCTTTCTTT. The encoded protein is CASSKSGRATEAFF.

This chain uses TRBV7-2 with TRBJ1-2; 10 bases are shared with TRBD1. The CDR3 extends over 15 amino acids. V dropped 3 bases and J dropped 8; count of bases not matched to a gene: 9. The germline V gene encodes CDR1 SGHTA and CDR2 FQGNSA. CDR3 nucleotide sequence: TGTGCCAGCAGCTTGGGTGGACAGGGGGATAACGGCTACACCTTC. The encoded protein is CASSLGGQGDNGYTF.

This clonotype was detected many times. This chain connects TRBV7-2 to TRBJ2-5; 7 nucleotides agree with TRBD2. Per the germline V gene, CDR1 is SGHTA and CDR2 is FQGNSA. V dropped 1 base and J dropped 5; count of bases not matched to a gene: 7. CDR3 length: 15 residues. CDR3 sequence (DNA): TGTGCCAGCAGCTTAGATGTAGCGGGTCGGGAGACCCAGTACTTC. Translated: CASSLDVAGRETQYF.

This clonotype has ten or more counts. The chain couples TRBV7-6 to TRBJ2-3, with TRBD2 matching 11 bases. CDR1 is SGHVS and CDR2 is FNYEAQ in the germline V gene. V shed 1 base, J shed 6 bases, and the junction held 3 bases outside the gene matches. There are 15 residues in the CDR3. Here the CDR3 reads CASSLGGTSGDTQYF. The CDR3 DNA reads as TGTGCCAGCAGCTTAGGGGGGACTAGCGGCGATACGCAGTATTTT.

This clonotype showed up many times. CDR3 bases: TGTGCCAGCACTCTACCGGGACAGGGTTCTACTGGGGCCAACGTCCTGACTTTC. Its translation is CASTLPGQGSTGANVLTF. The chain uses TRBV2 and TRBJ2-6; TRBD1 aligns across 9 bases. Germline V gene lookup returns CDR1 SNHLY and CDR2 FYNNEI. V was clipped by 7 bases and J by 2 bases; unmatched bases: 12. The CDR3 covers 18 residues.

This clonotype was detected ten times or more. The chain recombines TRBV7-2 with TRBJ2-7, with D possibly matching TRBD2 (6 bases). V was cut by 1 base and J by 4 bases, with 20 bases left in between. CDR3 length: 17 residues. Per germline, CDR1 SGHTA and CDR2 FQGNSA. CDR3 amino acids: CASSLGPAWSGGYEQYF. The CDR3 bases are TGTGCCAGCAGCTTAGGACCAGCGTGGTCAGGAGGGTACGAGCAGTACTTC. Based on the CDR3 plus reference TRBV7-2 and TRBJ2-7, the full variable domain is GAGVSQSPSNKVTEKGKDVELRCDPISGHTALYWYRQSLGQGLEFLIYFQGNSAPDKSGLPSDRFSAERTGGSVSTLTIQRTQQEDSAVYLCASSLGPAWSGGYEQYFGPGTRLTVT.

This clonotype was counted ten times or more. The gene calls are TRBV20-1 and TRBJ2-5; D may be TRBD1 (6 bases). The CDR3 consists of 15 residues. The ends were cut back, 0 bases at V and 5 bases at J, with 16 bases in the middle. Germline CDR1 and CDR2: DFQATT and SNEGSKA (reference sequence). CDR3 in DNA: TGCAGTGCTAGAGAAATCGCAGGGGCGCGGGAGACCCAGTACTTC. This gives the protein CSAREIAGARETQYF.

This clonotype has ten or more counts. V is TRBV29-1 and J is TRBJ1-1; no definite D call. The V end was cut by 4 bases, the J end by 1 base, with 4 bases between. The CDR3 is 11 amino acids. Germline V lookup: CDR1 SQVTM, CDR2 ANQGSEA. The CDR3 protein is CSVGRNTEAFF. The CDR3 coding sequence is TGCAGCGTTGGTAGGAACACTGAAGCTTTCTTT.

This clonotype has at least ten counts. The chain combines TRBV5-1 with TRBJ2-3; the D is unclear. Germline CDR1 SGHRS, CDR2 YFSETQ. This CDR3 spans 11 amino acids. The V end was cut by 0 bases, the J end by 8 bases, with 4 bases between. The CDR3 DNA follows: TGCGCCAGCAGCTTGGAAGGTACGCAGTATTTT. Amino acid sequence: CASSLEGTQYF. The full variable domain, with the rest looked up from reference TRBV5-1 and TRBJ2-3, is KAGVTQTPRYLIKTRGQQVTLSCSPISGHRSVSWYQQTPGQGLQFLFEYFSETQRNKGNFPGRFSGRQFSNSRSEMNVSTLELGDSALYLCASSLEGTQYFGPGTRLTVL.

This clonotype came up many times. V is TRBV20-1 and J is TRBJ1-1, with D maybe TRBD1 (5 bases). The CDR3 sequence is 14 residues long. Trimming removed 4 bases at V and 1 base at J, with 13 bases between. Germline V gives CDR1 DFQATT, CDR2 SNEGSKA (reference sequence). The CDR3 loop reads CSANRGGGNTEAFF. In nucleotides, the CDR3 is TGCAGTGCTAACCGCGGGGGAGGGAACACTGAAGCTTTCTTT.

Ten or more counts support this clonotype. CDR3 sequence: CSVVGVPRGYTF. In DNA, the CDR3 is TGCAGCGTTGTCGGGGTACCTAGAGGCTACACCTTC. The chain has TRBV29-1 and TRBJ1-2, with no clear D. The CDR3 is 12 amino acids. In germline, CDR1 is SQVTM, CDR2 ANQGSEA. V lost 4 bases to trimming and J lost 8 bases, with 14 bases between them.

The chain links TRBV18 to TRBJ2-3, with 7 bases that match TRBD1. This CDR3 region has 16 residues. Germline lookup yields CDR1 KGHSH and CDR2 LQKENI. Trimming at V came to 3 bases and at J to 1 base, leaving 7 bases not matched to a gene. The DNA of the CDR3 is TGTGCCAGCTCACCCAGACAGGGTGGAGGCACAGATACGCAGTATTTT. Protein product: CASSPRQGGGTDTQYF.

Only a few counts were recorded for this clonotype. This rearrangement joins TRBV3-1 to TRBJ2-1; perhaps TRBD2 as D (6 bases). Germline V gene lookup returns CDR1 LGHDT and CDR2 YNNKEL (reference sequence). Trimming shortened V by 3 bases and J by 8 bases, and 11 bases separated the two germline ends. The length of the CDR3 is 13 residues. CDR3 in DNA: TGTGCCAGCAGCCAGCGGGGTAGTTATGAGCAGTTCTTC. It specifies CASSQRGSYEQFF.

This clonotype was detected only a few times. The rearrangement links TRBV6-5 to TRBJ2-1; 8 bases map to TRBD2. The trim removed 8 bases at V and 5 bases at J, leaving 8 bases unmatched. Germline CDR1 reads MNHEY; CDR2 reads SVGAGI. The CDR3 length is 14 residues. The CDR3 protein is CASFREGLHNEQFF. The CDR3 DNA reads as TGTGCCAGCTTTCGGGAGGGCCTCCACAATGAGCAGTTCTTC.

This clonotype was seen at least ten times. The CDR3 loop is CASSHGAGSNTEAFF. For the CDR3, the DNA is TGCGCCAGCAGCCATGGCGCAGGGTCGAACACTGAAGCTTTCTTT. The chain uses TRBV5-1 and TRBJ1-1; a weak D match, TRBD1 (5 bases). The CDR3 has 15 residues. The V gene's germline CDR1 is SGHRS and CDR2 YFSETQ. V was pared by 4 bases and J by 1 base, with 14 bases between.

The CDR3 region has the DNA TGTGCCAGCAGTCCAAAGGGCTACGAGCAGTACTTC. This sequence encodes CASSPKGYEQYF. This chain joins TRBV12-3 or TRBV12-4 and TRBJ2-7; the D is unclear. V was trimmed by 5 bases and J by 3 bases, leaving 8 bases between them. The CDR3 length is 12 residues.

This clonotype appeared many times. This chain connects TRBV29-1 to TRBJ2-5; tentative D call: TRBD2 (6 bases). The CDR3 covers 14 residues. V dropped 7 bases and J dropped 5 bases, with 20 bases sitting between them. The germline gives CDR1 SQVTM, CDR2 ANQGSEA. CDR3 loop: CSASETLQRETQYF. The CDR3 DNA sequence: TGCAGCGCTAGCGAGACACTCCAAAGGGAGACCCAGTACTTC.

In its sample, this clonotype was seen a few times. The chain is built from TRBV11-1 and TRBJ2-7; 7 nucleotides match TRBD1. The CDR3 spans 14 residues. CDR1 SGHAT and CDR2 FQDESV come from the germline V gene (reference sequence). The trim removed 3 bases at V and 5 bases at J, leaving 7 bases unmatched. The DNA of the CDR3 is TGTGCCAGCAGCTTCGAGACAGGGTACGACGAGCAGTACTTC. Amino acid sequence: CASSFETGYDEQYF. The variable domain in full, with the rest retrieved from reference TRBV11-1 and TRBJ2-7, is EAEVAQSPRYKITEKSQAVAFWCDPISGHATLYWYRQILGQGPELLVQFQDESVVDDSQLPKDRFSAERLKGVDSTLKIQPAELGDSAMYLCASSFETGYDEQYFGPGTRLTVT.

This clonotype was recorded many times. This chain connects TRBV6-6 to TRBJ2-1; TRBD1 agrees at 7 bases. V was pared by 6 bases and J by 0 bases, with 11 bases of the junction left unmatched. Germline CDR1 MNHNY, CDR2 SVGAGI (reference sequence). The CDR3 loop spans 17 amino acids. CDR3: CASSPIATGSSYNEQFF. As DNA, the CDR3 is TGTGCCAGCAGCCCAATAGCGACAGGGAGCTCCTACAATGAGCAGTTCTTC.

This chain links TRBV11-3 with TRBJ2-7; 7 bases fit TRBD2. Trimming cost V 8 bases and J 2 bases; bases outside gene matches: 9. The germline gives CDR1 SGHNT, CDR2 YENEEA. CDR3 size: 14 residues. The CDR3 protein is CASSPVAGTYEQYF. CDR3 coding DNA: TGTGCCAGCTCCCCCGTAGCGGGTACCTACGAGCAGTACTTC. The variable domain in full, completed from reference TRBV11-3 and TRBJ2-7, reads EAGVVQSPRYKIIEKKQPVAFWCNPISGHNTLYWYLQNLGQGPELLIRYENEEAVDDSQLPKDRFSAERLKGVDSTLKIQPAELGDSAVYLCASSPVAGTYEQYFGPGTRLTVT.

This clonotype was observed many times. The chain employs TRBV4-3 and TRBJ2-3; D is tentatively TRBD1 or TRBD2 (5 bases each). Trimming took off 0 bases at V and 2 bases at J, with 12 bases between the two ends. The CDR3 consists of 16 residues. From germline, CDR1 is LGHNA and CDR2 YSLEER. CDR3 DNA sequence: TGCGCCAGCAGCCAAGATGGGGACGTACCCACAGATACGCAGTATTTT. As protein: CASSQDGDVPTDTQYF.

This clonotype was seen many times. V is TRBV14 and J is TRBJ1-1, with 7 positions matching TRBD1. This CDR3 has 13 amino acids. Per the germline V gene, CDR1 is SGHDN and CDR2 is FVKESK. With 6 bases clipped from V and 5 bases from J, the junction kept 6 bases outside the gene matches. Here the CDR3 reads CASSSTGLTEAFF. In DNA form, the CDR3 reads TGTGCCAGCAGTTCGACAGGGTTAACTGAAGCTTTCTTT.

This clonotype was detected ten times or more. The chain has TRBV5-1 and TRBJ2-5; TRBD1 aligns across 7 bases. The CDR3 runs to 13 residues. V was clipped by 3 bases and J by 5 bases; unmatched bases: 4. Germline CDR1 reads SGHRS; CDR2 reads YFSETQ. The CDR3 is CASSSTGTETQYF. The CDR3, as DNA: TGCGCCAGCAGCTCGACAGGGACGGAGACCCAGTACTTC. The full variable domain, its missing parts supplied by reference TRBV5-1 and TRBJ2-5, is KAGVTQTPRYLIKTRGQQVTLSCSPISGHRSVSWYQQTPGQGLQFLFEYFSETQRNKGNFPGRFSGRQFSNSRSEMNVSTLELGDSALYLCASSSTGTETQYFGPGTRLLVL.

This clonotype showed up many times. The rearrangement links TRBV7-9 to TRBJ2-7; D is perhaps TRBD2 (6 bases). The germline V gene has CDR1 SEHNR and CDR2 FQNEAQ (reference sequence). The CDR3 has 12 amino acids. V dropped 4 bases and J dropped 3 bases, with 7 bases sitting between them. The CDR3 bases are TGTGCCAGCAGCTCGACTAGCTACGAGCAGTACTTC. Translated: CASSSTSYEQYF. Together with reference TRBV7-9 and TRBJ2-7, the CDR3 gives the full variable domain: DTGVSQNPRHKITKRGQNVTFRCDPISEHNRLYWYRQTLGQGPEFLTYFQNEAQLEKSRLLSDRFSAERPKGSFSTLEIQRTEQGDSAMYLCASSSTSYEQYFGPGTRLTVT.

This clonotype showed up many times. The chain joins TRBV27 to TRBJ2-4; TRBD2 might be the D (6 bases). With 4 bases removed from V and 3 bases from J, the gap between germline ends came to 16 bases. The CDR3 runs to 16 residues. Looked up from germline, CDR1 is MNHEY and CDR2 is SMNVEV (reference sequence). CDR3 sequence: CASSSSWGERKNIQYF. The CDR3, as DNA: TGTGCCAGCAGTTCCTCTTGGGGGGAACGCAAAAACATTCAGTACTTC.

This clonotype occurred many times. The DNA of the CDR3 is TGTGCCAGTTTACTAGCGGACTACAATGAGCAGTTCTTC. Translating it yields CASLLADYNEQFF. The chain employs TRBV12-3 or TRBV12-4 and TRBJ2-1; 8 bases line up with TRBD2. This CDR3 is built from 13 residues. V lost 9 bases to trimming and J lost 3 bases; unmatched junction nucleotides: 4.

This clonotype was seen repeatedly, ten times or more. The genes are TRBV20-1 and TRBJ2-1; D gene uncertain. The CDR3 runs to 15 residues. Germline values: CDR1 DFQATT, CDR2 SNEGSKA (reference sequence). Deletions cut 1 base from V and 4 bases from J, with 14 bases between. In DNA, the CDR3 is TGCAGTGCTAGAGGCCCCATGGGCTTTTACAATGAGCAGTTCTTC. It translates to CSARGPMGFYNEQFF.

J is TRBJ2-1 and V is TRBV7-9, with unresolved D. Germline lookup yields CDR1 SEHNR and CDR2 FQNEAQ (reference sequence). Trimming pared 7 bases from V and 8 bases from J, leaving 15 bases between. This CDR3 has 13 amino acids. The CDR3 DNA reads TGTGCCAGCAACCCTCTTTACATAGATGAGCAGTTCTTC. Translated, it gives CASNPLYIDEQFF.

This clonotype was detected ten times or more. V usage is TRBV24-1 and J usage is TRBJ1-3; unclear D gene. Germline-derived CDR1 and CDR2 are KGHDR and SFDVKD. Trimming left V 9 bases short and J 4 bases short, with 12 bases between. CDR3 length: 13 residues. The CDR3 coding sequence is TGTGCCACCCTCCCAGCCTCGGGAAACACCATATATTTT. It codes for CATLPASGNTIYF.

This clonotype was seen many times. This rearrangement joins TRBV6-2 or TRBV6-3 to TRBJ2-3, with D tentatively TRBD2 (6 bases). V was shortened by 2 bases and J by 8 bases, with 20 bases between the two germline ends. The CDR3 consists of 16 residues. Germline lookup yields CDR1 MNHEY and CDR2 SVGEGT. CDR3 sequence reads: CASSYGGTTALGTQYF. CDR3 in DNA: TGTGCCAGCAGTTACGGCGGGACGACAGCACTTGGTACGCAGTATTTT.

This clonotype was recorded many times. CDR3 in amino acids: CASSLKLGESYEQYF. The CDR3 region has the DNA TGTGCCAGCAGCCTCAAGCTGGGAGAGTCCTACGAGCAGTACTTC. The chain recombines TRBV14 with TRBJ2-7, with D possibly TRBD2 on 5 matching bases. This CDR3 is built from 15 residues. The germline gives CDR1 SGHDN, CDR2 FVKESK. Trimming pared 4 bases from V and 1 base from J, leaving 14 bases between.

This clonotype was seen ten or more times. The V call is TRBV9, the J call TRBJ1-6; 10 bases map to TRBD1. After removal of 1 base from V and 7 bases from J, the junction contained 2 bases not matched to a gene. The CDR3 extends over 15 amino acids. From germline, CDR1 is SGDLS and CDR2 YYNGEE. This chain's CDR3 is CASSVSGQGNSPLHF. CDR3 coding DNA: TGTGCCAGCAGCGTATCGGGACAGGGGAATTCACCCCTCCACTTT.